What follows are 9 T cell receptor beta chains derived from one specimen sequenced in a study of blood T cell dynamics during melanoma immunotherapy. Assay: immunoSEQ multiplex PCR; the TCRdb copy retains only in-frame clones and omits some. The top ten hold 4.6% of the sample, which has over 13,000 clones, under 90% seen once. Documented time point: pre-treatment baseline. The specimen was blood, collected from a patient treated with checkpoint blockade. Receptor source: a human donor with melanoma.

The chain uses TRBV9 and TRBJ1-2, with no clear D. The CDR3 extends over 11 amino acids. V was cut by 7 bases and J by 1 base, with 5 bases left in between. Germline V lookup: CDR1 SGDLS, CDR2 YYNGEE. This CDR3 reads CASEDNYGYTF. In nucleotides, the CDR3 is TGTGCCAGCGAAGATAACTATGGCTACACCTTC.

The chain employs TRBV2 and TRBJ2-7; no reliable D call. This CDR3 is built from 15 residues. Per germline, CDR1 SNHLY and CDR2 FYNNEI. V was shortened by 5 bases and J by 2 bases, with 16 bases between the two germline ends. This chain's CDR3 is CASSPSVGYPYEQYF. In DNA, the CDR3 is TGTGCCAGCAGTCCCTCCGTTGGGTACCCCTACGAGCAGTACTTC.

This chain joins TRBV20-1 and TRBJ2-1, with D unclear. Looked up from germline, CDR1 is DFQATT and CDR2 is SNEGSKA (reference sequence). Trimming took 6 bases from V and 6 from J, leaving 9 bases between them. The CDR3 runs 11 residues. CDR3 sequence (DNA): TGCAGTGCCTACCCGGGCAATGAGCAGTTCTTC. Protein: CSAYPGNEQFF.

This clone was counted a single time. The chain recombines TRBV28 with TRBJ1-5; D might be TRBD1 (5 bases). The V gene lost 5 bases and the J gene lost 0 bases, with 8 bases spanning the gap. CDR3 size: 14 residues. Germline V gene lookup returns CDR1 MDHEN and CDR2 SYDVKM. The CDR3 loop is CASSPGTSNQPQHF. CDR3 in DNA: TGTGCCAGCAGTCCAGGGACTAGCAATCAGCCCCAGCATTTT.

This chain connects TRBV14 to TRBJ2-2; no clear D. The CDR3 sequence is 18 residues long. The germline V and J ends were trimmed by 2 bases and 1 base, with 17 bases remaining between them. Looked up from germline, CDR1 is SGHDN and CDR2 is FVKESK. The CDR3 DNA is TGTGCCAGCAGCCAAATAAATGAACTAAGCCAGAACACCGGGGAGCTGTTTTTT. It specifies CASSQINELSQNTGELFF. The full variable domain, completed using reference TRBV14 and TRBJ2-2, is EAGVTQFPSHSVIEKGQTVTLRCDPISGHDNLYWYRRVMGKEIKFLLHFVKESKQDESGMPNNRFLAERTGGTYSTLKVQPAELEDSGVYFCASSQINELSQNTGELFFGEGSRLTVL.

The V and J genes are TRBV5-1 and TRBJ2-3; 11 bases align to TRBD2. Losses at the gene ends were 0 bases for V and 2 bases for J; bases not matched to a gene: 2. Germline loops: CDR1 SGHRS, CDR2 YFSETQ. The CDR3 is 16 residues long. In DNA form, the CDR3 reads TGCGCCAGCAGCTTGGGACTAGCGGGGCCCACAGATACGCAGTATTTT. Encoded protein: CASSLGLAGPTDTQYF.

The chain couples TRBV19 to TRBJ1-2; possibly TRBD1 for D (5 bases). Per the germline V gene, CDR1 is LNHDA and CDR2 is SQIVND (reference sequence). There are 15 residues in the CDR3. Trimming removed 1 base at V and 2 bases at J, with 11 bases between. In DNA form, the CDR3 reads TGTGCCAGTAGTATAGGTCAGGGACTCAACTATGGCTACACCTTC. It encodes CASSIGQGLNYGYTF.

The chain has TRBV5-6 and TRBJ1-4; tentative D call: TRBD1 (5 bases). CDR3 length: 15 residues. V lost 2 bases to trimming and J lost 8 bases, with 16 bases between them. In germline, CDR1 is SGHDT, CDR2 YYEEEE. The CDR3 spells CASSFGGVRLEKLFF. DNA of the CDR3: TGTGCCAGCAGCTTCGGGGGGGTCCGATTAGAAAAACTGTTTTTT.

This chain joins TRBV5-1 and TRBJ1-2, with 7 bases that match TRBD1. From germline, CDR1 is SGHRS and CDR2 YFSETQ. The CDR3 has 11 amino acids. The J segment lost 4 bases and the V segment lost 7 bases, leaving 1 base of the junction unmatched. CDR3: CASRQGYGYTF. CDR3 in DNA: TGCGCCAGCCGACAGGGCTATGGCTACACCTTC.